The present TCR beta chain was sequenced within a study of T cell responses to AZD1222 COVID-19 vaccine. Some clones are missing from TCRdb's copy, which holds only in-frame ones; the method was immunoSEQ multiplex PCR. The sample lists about 130,000 clones, 70% to 90% occurring once. This CDR3 spans 15 amino acids. The V and J ends lost 7 bases and 7 bases, in that order; junction bases with no gene match: 12. The chain has TRBV23-1 and TRBJ2-2; 7 nucleotides align to TRBD1. TRBV23-1 belongs to the ORF category, with a function that is uncertain. This clonotype originated in an adult in good health. This specimen consisted of peripheral blood, obtained on day 0 of AZD1222 vaccination. CDR3 nucleotide sequence: TGCGCCAGCACCCAACCGGGACAGAGAGACGGGGAGCTGTTTTTT. It translates to CASTQPGQRDGELFF.